These T cell receptor beta chains were read from a single sample in a study of cytomegalovirus exposure and HLA in healthy donors. Sequenced by immunoSEQ multiplex PCR; TCRdb stores in-frame clones only, minus some. This table has 120,000 to 150,000 clones, over 80% appearing once. The specimen sequenced was PBMCs. The receptors stem from a man between 18 and 35 years old in good health and CMV-seropositive. Each CDR3 is given with its conserved first and last residue. The D gene is left open where the match is weak. Not every row has a clone size; where given, it reads once, few, many or a size class.

D | size | J | V | length | DNA | CDR3
NA | NA | TRBJ2-7 | TRBV2 | 14 | TGTGCCAGCAAACCTGGAGGGAGTCTGTACGAGCAGTACTTC | CASKPGGSLYEQYF
NA | NA | TRBJ2-1 | TRBV5-1 | 14 | TGCGCCAGCACCCTGGTAGGAGATACCAATGAGCAGTTCTTC | CASTLVGDTNEQFF
NA | once | TRBJ2-2 | TRBV12-5 | 14 | TGTGCTAGTGGTTTGGGACAGACCACCGGGGAGCTGTTTTTT | CASGLGQTTGELFF
TRBD1 | NA | TRBJ1-2 | TRBV5-6 | 13 | TGTGCCAGCAGCTACAGGGGGAGTGGGGGCTACACCTTC | CASSYRGSGGYTF
NA | NA | TRBJ2-2 | TRBV5-4 | 15 | TGTGCCAGCAGCTGGGTACAGGGGAACACCGGGGAGCTGTTTTTT | CASSWVQGNTGELFF
NA | NA | TRBJ2-7 | TRBV4-2 | 15 | TGTGCCAGCAGCCAAGCCGCGAAGGAGACCTACGAGCAGTACTTC | CASSQAAKETYEQYF
NA | NA | TRBJ1-2 | TRBV4-1 | 14 | TGCGCCAGCAGCCAAGGGGGGGTTAGGAATGGCTACACCTTC | CASSQGGVRNGYTF
TRBD2 | once | TRBJ2-7 | TRBV5-4 | 16 | TGTGCCAGCAGCCCCTCAAGCGGGAGGGCTCCCTACGAGCAGTACTTC | CASSPSSGRAPYEQYF
NA | NA | TRBJ1-5 | TRBV19 | 16 | TGTGCCAGTAGCTTCTCCCTCGGGGGGTACTATCAGCCCCAGCATTTT | CASSFSLGGYYQPQHF
TRBD1 | NA | TRBJ1-2 | TRBV18 | 19 | TGTGCCAGCTCAAAAGCTCCAGCATCCGGGACAGGGGAAAACTATGGCTACACCTTC | CASSKAPASGTGENYGYTF
TRBD1 | NA | TRBJ1-1 | TRBV27 | 13 | TGTGCCAGCATCCGCAGGGGGAGGACTGAAGCTTTCTTT | CASIRRGRTEAFF
TRBD1 | NA | TRBJ2-2 | TRBV2 | 14 | TGTGCCAGCATAAACACCAGGGGGTACGGGGAGCTGTTTTTT | CASINTRGYGELFF
TRBD1 | NA | TRBJ1-1 | TRBV19 | 16 | TGTGCCAGTAGTTCCTCAGGGGGCATCTTGTACACTGAAGCTTTCTTT | CASSSSGGILYTEAFF
NA | few | TRBJ2-7 | TRBV2 | 12 | TGTGCCAGCAGTGCCCTATCCTACGAGCAGTACTTC | CASSALSYEQYF
TRBD1 | NA | TRBJ1-2 | TRBV13 | 15 | TGTGCCAGCACCCTGGGGCAGGGGGTAATCTATGGCTACACCTTC | CASTLGQGVIYGYTF
NA | NA | TRBJ2-3 | TRBV12-1 | 15 | TGTGCCAGCAGCTTGACTAGCGGGAGCACAGATACGCAGTATTTT | CASSLTSGSTDTQYF
TRBD1 | NA | TRBJ1-5 | TRBV4-1 | 20 | TGCGCCAGCAGCCGTGGACAGGTCCTAACACAGGGGGCTAGCAATCAGCCCCAGCATTTT | CASSRGQVLTQGASNQPQHF
TRBD2 | NA | TRBJ2-3 | TRBV28 | 17 | TGTGCCAGCAGCTCTACTAGCGGGAGGACTCGACCAGATACGCAGTATTTT | CASSSTSGRTRPDTQYF
TRBD1 | NA | TRBJ1-2 | TRBV2 | 14 | TGTGCCAGCAGTTCGACAGGGCGAGGGGTTGGCTACACCTTC | CASSSTGRGVGYTF
TRBD1 | NA | TRBJ2-7 | TRBV7-6 | 14 | TGTGCCAGCAGCCCGGGACAGGGGGCATACGAGCAGTACTTC | CASSPGQGAYEQYF
NA | NA | TRBJ2-7 | TRBV7-9 | 12 | TGTGCCAGCAGCTTAAATGGGCCTGAGCAGTACTTC | CASSLNGPEQYF
NA | NA | TRBJ1-3 | TRBV6-5 | 15 | TGTGCCAGCAGTTACTCGATGCCAGGTGGAAACACCATATATTTT | CASSYSMPGGNTIYF
TRBD1 | few | TRBJ1-6 | TRBV5-1 | 15 | TGCGCCAGCAGCTACGGACAGGGTAGAAATTCACCCCTCCACTTT | CASSYGQGRNSPLHF
NA | NA | TRBJ1-1 | TRBV4-1 | 13 | TGCGCCAGCAGGGATCCGATTAGGGGCGAGGCTTTCTTT | CASRDPIRGEAFF
TRBD1 | NA | TRBJ1-1 | TRBV29-1 | 14 | TGCAGCGTTGAAGTGGGGACAGGGGGCACTGAAGCTTTCTTT | CSVEVGTGGTEAFF
NA | NA | TRBJ2-6 | TRBV27 | 14 | TGTGCCAGCAGTATTCACTCTGGGGCCAACGTCCTGACTTTC | CASSIHSGANVLTF
NA | NA | TRBJ1-2 | TRBV6-1 | 17 | TGTGCCAGCAGTGAAGAAGTAACGTCCTACTTTGCCTATGGCTACACCTTC | CASSEEVTSYFAYGYTF
NA | NA | TRBJ2-7 | TRBV7-8 | 12 | TGTGCCAGCAGCTTATTACCGGGCGAGCAGTACTTC | CASSLLPGEQYF
TRBD2 | NA | TRBJ2-1 | TRBV2 | 15 | TGTGCCAGCAGAATCCTAGCGGGGGGGCGCAATGAGCAGTTCTTC | CASRILAGGRNEQFF
TRBD2 | few | TRBJ2-7 | TRBV5-4 | 14 | TGTGCCAGCAGCTCGACTAGCGGGAGCTACGAGCAGTACTTC | CASSSTSGSYEQYF
NA | few | TRBJ2-1 | TRBV5-1 | 12 | TGCGCCAGCAGCTTGAGCTCGAATGAGCAGTTCTTC | CASSLSSNEQFF
NA | once | TRBJ1-1 | TRBV28 | 14 | TGTGCCAGCAGTCCACAGGCCCCGTACACTGAAGCTTTCTTT | CASSPQAPYTEAFF
NA | NA | TRBJ2-1 | TRBV5-1 | 11 | TGCGCCAGCAGCCGCCGCGATGAGCAGTTCTTC | CASSRRDEQFF
TRBD1 | NA | TRBJ2-1 | TRBV19 | 13 | TGTGCCAGTAGTATGGGACAGGACAATGAGCAGTTCTTC | CASSMGQDNEQFF
TRBD1 | few | TRBJ2-7 | TRBV10-3 | 19 | TGTGCCATCAGTGAATCATTTCCCGGGACAGGGGATCGGAGGGGCGAGCAGTACTTC | CAISESFPGTGDRRGEQYF
TRBD1 | NA | TRBJ1-2 | TRBV13 | 13 | TGTGCCAGCAGCTTGGGACAGGGGTTTGGCTACACCTTC | CASSLGQGFGYTF
NA | NA | TRBJ1-5 | TRBV19 | 14 | TGTGCCAGTAGTATCACATCTGACTCTCAGCCCCAGCATTTT | CASSITSDSQPQHF
TRBD1 | NA | TRBJ2-2 | TRBV7-8 | 15 | TGTGCCAGCAGCTTAAGGGACAGGGGGCCCGGGGAGCTGTTTTTT | CASSLRDRGPGELFF
NA | NA | TRBJ2-7 | TRBV28 | 14 | TGTGCCAGTCAACCCAGCGGACTCTCCTACGAGCAGTACTTC | CASQPSGLSYEQYF
NA | NA | TRBJ2-3 | TRBV2 | 13 | TGTGCCAGCAGTACTATTAGCGGCCCCCAGCAGTATTTT | CASSTISGPQQYF
NA | NA | TRBJ1-4 | TRBV9 | 14 | TGTGCCAGCAGCGTAGGGGGGCAGAATGAAAAACTGTTTTTT | CASSVGGQNEKLFF